This record covers a single T cell receptor (beta chain). These data are taken from a study of blood T cell repertoires in COVID-19. Study-wide background: Acute and convalescent COVID-19 samples came from the United States, Italy and Spain.

The CDR3 consists of 13 residues. Losses at the gene ends were 9 bases for V and 5 bases for J; bases not matched to a gene: 4. In germline, CDR1 is LGHNT, CDR2 FRNRAP. Some clones are missing from TCRdb's copy, which holds only in-frame ones; the method was immunoSEQ multiplex PCR. The table has some 45,000 clones, about nine tenths seen once. The receptor was derived from a human donor in a cohort sampled during active COVID-19. The chain combines TRBV12-5 with TRBJ1-3; 10 bases match TRBD1. Specimen: peripheral blood. The CDR3 loop is CASGTGVRNTIYF. CDR3 bases: TGTGCTAGCGGGACAGGGGTCAGAAACACCATATATTTT. The full variable domain, in which reference TRBV12-5 and TRBJ1-3 provide the parts outside the CDR3, is DARVTQTPRHKVTEMGQEVTMRCQPILGHNTVFWYRQTMMQGLELLAYFRNRAPLDDSGMPKDRFSAEMPDATLATLKIQPSEPRDSAVYFCASGTGVRNTIYFGEGSWLTVV.